This TCR beta chain was obtained from a study of shared clonotypes between healthy human individuals. Study-wide results and limits: Memory subsets generally showed smaller estimated richness than naive subsets did.

In the sorted-subset replicate PCRs, about 200 ng DNA, roughly 29,000 T cell genomes, was used. Sequencing used immunoSEQ multiplex PCR; TCRdb keeps in-frame clones, though not all of them. The sample holds about 1.5 million clones, 95% to 99% seen once. Notes on this clone: The antigen is not known.

The sequenced sample was naive CD4+ T cells sorted from blood. The sample's subset: CD45RA+ positively selected. This clonotype originated in a man younger than 40 in good health.

In DNA, the CDR3 is TGTGCCAGCTCACCACTAGGGGAATATAGCAATCAGCCCCAGCATTTT. This codes for CASSPLGEYSNQPQHF. The J gene is TRBJ1-5, the V gene TRBV18; D is possibly TRBD1 (5 bases). V gave up 1 base and J gave up 0 bases, with 10 bases separating them. The CDR3 length is 16 residues. CDR1 is KGHSH, CDR2 LQKENI, per germline.